These T cell receptor beta chains were read from a single sample in a study of blood T cell repertoires in COVID-19. Generated by immunoSEQ multiplex PCR, the TCRdb table keeps only in-frame clones and is missing some. This sample has 200,000 to 250,000 clones, with roughly 90% found just once. The sample consisted of peripheral blood. The receptors were gathered from a woman in her sixties with acute or convalescent COVID-19. Each CDR3 is given with its conserved first and last residue.

v_gene | CDR3aa
TRBV6-2/TRBV6-3 | CASSWDSRETQYF
TRBV7-2 | CASSLEGTGRTEAFF
TRBV6-6 | CASSYGGQGDNEQFF
TRBV18 | CASSPTVGGAYYEQYF
TRBV6-5 | CASTLQGNTEAFF
TRBV5-1 | CASSLESPGLQETQYF
TRBV4-1 | CASSQDHTSGAYNEQFF
TRBV5-1 | CASSLGNRAKVYGYTF
TRBV5-4 | CASSPRGPREYGYTF
TRBV4-2 | CASSQEGALANQDTQYF
TRBV19 | CASSILPGQGRSPLHF
TRBV7-9 | CASSDRGKRGGYEQFF
TRBV5-4 | CASSFTLDRNEQYF
TRBV7-8 | CASSLLPGLREDYGYTF
TRBV19 | CASRPTGGGNQPQHF
TRBV18 | CASSPPEAGANEKLFF
TRBV12-3/TRBV12-4 | CASRAEPYGYTF
TRBV7-8 | CASSLGAISGNTIYF
TRBV11-2 | CASSFTNTGELFF
TRBV5-1 | CASSIPLGSGEGYTF